This T cell receptor (beta chain) was sequenced in a study of cytomegalovirus exposure and HLA in healthy donors. The PCR made use of 60 Vbeta and 13 Jbeta primers. The table came from immunoSEQ multiplex PCR; TCRdb's copy has only in-frame clones and leaves some out. Of about 190,000 clones listed, over 70% are singletons. Germline V gives CDR1 MDHEN, CDR2 SYDVKM. This CDR3 is 12 amino acids long. V lost 4 bases and J lost 10, with 13 bases in between. What was sequenced was PBMCs. The rearrangement joins TRBV28 to TRBJ1-2; TRBD1 might be the D (6 bases). This receptor was obtained from a woman aged 18-35 years in good health and CMV-seronegative. The CDR3 region is CASSSTGPFYTF. CDR3 nucleotide sequence: TGTGCCAGCAGTTCGACAGGCCCGTTCTACACCTTC.